This TCR beta chain was recorded in a study of blood T cell repertoires in COVID-19. Study information: Spain, Italy and the United States supplied samples that represented acute and convalescent COVID-19. PBMCs, B-cell-depleted T cells, or T cells provided the cDNA or gDNA that made up the material.

In the authors' workflow: Counts of nucleated cells, estimated from reference gene primer amplification, were obtained. This table comes from immunoSEQ multiplex PCR, and its TCRdb copy is limited to in-frame clones, with some not included. That table furnishes V, J and clone size, whereas the DNA furnished D and trimming. This sample has about 240,000 clones, with about 83% found just once. Trimming removed 6 bases from V and 0 bases from J; junction bases left unmatched: 25. CDR3 length equals 22 residues. Germline V lookup: CDR1 MDHEN, CDR2 SYDVKM. The chain employs TRBV28 and TRBJ1-1; 10 nucleotides agree with TRBD1. The TCR originated in an elderly man with acute or convalescent COVID-19. The sample comprised peripheral blood. DNA of the CDR3: TGTGCCAGCAGCTTCACCTACTCCGGGACAGGGGACCTTCTTCCGATGAACACTGAAGCTTTCTTT. This gives the protein CASSFTYSGTGDLLPMNTEAFF.